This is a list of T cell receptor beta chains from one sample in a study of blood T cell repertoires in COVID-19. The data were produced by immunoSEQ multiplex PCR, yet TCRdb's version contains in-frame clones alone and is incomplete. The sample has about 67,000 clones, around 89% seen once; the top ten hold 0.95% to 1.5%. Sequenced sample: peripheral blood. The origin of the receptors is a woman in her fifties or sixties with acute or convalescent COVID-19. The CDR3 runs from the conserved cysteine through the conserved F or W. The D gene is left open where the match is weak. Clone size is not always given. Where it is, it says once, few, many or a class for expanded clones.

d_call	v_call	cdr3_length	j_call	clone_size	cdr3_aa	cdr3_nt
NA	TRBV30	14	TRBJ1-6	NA	CAWSVRGTNSPLHF	TGTGCCTGGAGTGTACGCGGGACCAATTCACCCCTCCACTTT
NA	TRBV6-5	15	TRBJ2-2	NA	CASRRTPLNTGELFF	TGTGCCAGCAGAAGGACACCCTTGAACACCGGGGAGCTGTTTTTT
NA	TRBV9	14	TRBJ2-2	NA	CASKGGANTGELFF	TGTGCCAGCAAAGGAGGGGCGAACACCGGGGAGCTGTTTTTT
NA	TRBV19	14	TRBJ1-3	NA	CASSLGRVGNTIYF	TGTGCCAGTAGTCTGGGCAGGGTTGGAAACACCATATATTTT
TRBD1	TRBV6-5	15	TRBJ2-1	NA	CASSYGTGGGNEQFF	TGTGCCAGCAGTTACGGGACAGGGGGGGGCAATGAGCAGTTCTTC
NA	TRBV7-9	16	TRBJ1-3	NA	CASRPGERLRGNTIYF	TGTGCCAGCCGGCCAGGGGAACGTCTGCGTGGAAACACCATATATTTT
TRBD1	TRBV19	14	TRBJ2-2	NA	CASRLDRGTGELFF	TGTGCCAGTAGATTGGACAGGGGCACCGGGGAGCTGTTTTTT
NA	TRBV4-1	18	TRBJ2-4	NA	CASSQFGPGILAKNIQYF	TGCGCCAGCAGCCAATTTGGTCCGGGGATCTTAGCCAAAAACATTCAGTACTTC
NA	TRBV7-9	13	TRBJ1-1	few	CASRSRENTEAFF	TGTGCCAGCAGGTCGAGGGAGAACACTGAAGCTTTCTTT
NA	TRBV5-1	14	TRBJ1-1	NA	CASSTAGGNTEAFF	TGCGCCAGCAGCACGGCCGGGGGGAACACTGAAGCTTTCTTT
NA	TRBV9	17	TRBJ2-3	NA	CASSVDGAGPVTDTQYF	TGTGCCAGCAGCGTTGATGGCGCAGGGCCTGTAACAGATACGCAGTATTTT
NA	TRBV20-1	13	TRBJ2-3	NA	CSASGGVTDTQYF	TGCAGTGCTAGTGGCGGGGTCACAGATACGCAGTATTTT
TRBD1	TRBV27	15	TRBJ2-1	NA	CASSLRQGAYHEQFF	TGTGCCAGCAGTTTAAGACAGGGGGCTTACCATGAGCAGTTCTTC
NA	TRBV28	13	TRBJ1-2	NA	CASSTQGFEGYTF	TGTGCCAGCAGTACCCAGGGATTCGAGGGCTACACCTTC
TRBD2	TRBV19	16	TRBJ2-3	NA	CASSTKLAGGRNTQYF	TGTGCCAGTAGTACCAAACTAGCGGGGGGGCGGAATACGCAGTATTTT
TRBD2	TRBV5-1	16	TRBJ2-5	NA	CASSSAIRGGKETQYF	TGCGCCAGCAGCTCCGCAATTCGGGGAGGGAAAGAGACCCAGTACTTC
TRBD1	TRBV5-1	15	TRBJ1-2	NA	CASSLYGQVLGGYTF	TGCGCCAGCAGCTTGTACGGACAGGTGCTGGGTGGCTACACCTTC
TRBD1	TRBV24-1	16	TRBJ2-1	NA	CATSDLAGTANNEQFF	TGTGCCACCAGTGATTTGGCCGGGACAGCGAACAATGAGCAGTTCTTC
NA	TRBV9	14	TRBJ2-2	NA	CASSVAAASGELFF	TGTGCCAGCAGCGTAGCGGCAGCTAGCGGGGAGCTGTTTTTT
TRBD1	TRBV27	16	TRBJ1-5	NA	CASSSNPTGRNQPQHF	TGTGCCAGCAGTTCCAACCCGACAGGGAGAAATCAGCCCCAGCATTTT
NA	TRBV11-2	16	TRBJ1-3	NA	CASTRPAFDSGNTIYF	TGTGCCAGCACTAGACCGGCGTTTGACTCTGGAAACACCATATATTTT
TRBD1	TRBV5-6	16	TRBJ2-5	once	CASSSPLDRARETQYF	TGTGCCAGCAGCTCACCCTTGGACAGGGCAAGAGAGACCCAGTACTTC
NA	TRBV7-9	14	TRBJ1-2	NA	CASSLDQGRDGYTF	TGTGCCAGCAGCTTAGATCAGGGGCGCGATGGCTACACCTTC
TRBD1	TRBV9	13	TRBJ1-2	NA	CASSYRGGYGYTF	TGTGCCAGCAGCTACAGGGGAGGCTATGGCTACACCTTC
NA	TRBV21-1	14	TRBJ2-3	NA	CASSNGGALDTQYF	TGTGCCAGCAGCAATGGGGGGGCTTTAGATACGCAGTATTTT
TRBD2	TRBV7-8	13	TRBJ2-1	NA	CASRGGVYNEQFF	TGTGCCAGCCGGGGGGGGGTTTACAATGAGCAGTTCTTC
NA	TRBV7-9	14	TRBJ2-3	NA	CASSYGLYTDTQYF	TGTGCCAGCAGCTATGGACTGTACACAGATACGCAGTATTTT
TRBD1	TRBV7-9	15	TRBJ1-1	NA	CASSLYKGGEAEAFF	TGTGCCAGCAGCCTCTATAAAGGGGGCGAAGCTGAAGCTTTCTTT
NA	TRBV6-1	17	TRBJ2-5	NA	CASSESYPAVSGETQYF	TGTGCCAGCAGTGAATCCTACCCCGCGGTCTCCGGGGAGACCCAGTACTTC
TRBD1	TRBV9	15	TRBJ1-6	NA	CASSAGTGFNSPLHF	TGTGCCAGCAGCGCCGGGACAGGGTTTAATTCACCCCTCCACTTT
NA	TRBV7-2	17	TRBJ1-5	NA	CASSLRGGASGNQPQHF	TGTGCCAGCAGCTTACGTGGGGGGGCGAGCGGCAATCAGCCCCAGCATTTT
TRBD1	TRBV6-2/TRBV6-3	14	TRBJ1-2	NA	CASSPGQDWHGYTF	TGTGCCAGCAGCCCCGGACAGGACTGGCATGGCTACACCTTC
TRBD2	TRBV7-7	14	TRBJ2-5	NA	CATRGLAVQETQYF	TGTGCCACCCGGGGACTAGCTGTTCAAGAGACCCAGTACTTC
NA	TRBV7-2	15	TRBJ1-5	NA	CASSLRGGSNQPQHF	TGTGCCAGCAGCTTACGGGGGGGTAGCAATCAGCCCCAGCATTTT
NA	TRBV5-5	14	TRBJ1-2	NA	CASSLVEGEYGYTF	TGTGCCAGCAGCTTGGTCGAGGGGGAGTATGGCTACACCTTC
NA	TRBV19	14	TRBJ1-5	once	CASSIERGWKPQHF	TGTGCCAGTAGTATAGAAAGGGGGTGGAAGCCCCAGCATTTT
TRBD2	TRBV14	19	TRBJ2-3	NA	CASSQDKGVAGVVPDTQYF	TGTGCCAGCAGCCAAGATAAGGGGGTAGCGGGAGTGGTCCCAGATACGCAGTATTTT
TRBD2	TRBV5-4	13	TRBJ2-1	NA	CASSPGLAGQQFF	TGTGCCAGCAGCCCCGGGTTAGCGGGCCAGCAGTTCTTC
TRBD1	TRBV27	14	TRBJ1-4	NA	CASSGQEANEKLFF	TGTGCCAGCAGTGGACAGGAGGCTAATGAAAAACTGTTTTTT
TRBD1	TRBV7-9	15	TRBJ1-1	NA	CASSLGQGMNTEAFF	TGTGCCAGCAGCTTAGGACAGGGGATGAACACTGAAGCTTTCTTT
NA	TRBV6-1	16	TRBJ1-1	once	CASSVGGVWTRAEAFF	TGTGCCAGCAGTGTCGGTGGCGTCTGGACACGTGCTGAAGCTTTCTTT
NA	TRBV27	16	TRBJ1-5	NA	CASISGMTVARQPQHF	TGTGCCAGCATCTCAGGGATGACGGTTGCAAGACAGCCCCAGCATTTT
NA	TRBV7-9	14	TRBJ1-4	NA	CASSLVRGNEKLFF	TGTGCCAGCAGCTTAGTGCGGGGGAATGAAAAACTGTTTTTT
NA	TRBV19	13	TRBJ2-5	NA	CASSFLNQETQYF	TGTGCCAGTAGTTTTTTAAACCAAGAGACCCAGTACTTC
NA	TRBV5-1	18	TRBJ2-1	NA	CASSFNSPRTVKYNEQFF	TGCGCCAGCAGCTTCAATAGCCCGCGGACAGTCAAATACAATGAGCAGTTCTTC
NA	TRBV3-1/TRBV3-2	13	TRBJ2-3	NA	CASSLGAADTQYF	TGTGCCAGCAGCCTCGGAGCAGCAGATACGCAGTATTTT
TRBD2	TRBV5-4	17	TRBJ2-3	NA	CASSPGLAGGVKDTQYF	TGTGCCAGCAGCCCCGGACTAGCGGGAGGGGTAAAAGATACGCAGTATTTT
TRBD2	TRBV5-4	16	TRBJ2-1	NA	CASSLGVGGGKNEQFF	TGTGCCAGCAGCTTGGGGGTCGGCGGGGGGAAGAATGAGCAGTTCTTC
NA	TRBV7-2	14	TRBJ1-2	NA	CASSPVGGSYGYTF	TGTGCCAGCAGCCCAGTTGGGGGGAGTTATGGCTACACCTTC
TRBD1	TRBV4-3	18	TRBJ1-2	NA	CASSQDRFEGARGYGYTF	TGCGCCAGCAGCCAAGATAGGTTTGAGGGGGCGCGAGGCTATGGCTACACCTTC
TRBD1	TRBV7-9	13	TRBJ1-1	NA	CASSPGGNTEAFF	TGTGCCAGCAGCCCAGGGGGCAACACTGAAGCTTTCTTT
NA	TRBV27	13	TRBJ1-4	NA	CASSKGRWEKLFF	TGTGCCAGCTCCAAGGGGCGTTGGGAAAAACTGTTTTTT
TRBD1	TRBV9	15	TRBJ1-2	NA	CASSPRDRINYGYTF	TGTGCCAGCAGCCCCCGGGACAGAATTAACTATGGCTACACCTTC
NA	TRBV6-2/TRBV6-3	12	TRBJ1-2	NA	CASSSTVYGYTF	TGTGCCAGCAGTTCGACAGTCTATGGCTACACCTTC
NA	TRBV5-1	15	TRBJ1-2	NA	CASSPSGMPDYGYTF	TGCGCCAGCAGCCCCTCGGGGATGCCGGATTATGGCTACACCTTC
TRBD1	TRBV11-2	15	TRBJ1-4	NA	CASSLRVTGSGKLFF	TGTGCCAGCAGCTTGAGGGTGACAGGGTCGGGAAAACTGTTTTTT
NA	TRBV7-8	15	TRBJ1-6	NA	CASSLTGNYNSPLHF	TGTGCCAGCAGCTTAACAGGGAACTATAATTCACCCCTCCACTTT